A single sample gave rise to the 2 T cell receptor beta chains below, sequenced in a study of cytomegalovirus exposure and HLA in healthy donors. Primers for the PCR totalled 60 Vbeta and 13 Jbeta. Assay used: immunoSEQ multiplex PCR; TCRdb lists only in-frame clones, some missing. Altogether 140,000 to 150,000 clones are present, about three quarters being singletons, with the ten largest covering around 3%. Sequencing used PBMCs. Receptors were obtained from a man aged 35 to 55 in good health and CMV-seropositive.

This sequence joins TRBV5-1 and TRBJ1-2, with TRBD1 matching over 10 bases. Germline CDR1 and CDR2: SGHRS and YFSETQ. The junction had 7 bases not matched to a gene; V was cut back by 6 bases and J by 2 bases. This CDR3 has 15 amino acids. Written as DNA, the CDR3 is TGCGCCAGCACCCCGGGGACAGGGGAGAACTATGGCTACACCTTC. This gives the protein CASTPGTGENYGYTF.

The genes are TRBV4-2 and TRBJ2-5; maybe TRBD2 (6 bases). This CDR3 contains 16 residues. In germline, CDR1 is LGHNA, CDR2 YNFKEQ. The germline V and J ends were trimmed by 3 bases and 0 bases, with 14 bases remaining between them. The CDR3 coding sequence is TGTGCCAGCAGCCAGGGGGGTTCGTCAGACCAAGAGACCCAGTACTTC. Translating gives CASSQGGSSDQETQYF.